Sequencing of this TCR beta chain was carried out in a study of T cell changes during pregnancy in multiple sclerosis. Germline loops: CDR1 SNHLY, CDR2 FYNNEI. The CDR3 spans 16 residues. V dropped 2 bases and J dropped 4; count of bases not matched to a gene: 7. The protocol was immunoSEQ multiplex PCR, while the TCRdb copy is restricted to in-frame clones and leaves out a portion. The sample records more than 15,000 clones, about 88% being singletons. The TCR was taken from a female donor in good health, enrolled as a control in a pregnancy study. The starting material was CD8+ T cells from peripheral blood mononuclear cells, obtained in the second trimester of pregnancy. The chain employs TRBV2 and TRBJ2-3; 9 bases align to TRBD2. The CDR3 loop reads CASSEMASGTADTQYF. The CDR3 region has the DNA TGTGCCAGCAGTGAAATGGCTAGCGGGACCGCAGATACGCAGTATTTT.